This T cell receptor (beta chain) was recorded in a study of cytomegalovirus exposure and HLA in healthy donors. Study observations and caveats: In a later analysis, the majority of CMV-associated beta chains seemingly showed HLA restriction.

A remark on this clone: What it binds is not known.

The PCR was carried out with 60 Vbeta primers and 13 Jbeta primers. TCRdb's table, derived via immunoSEQ multiplex PCR, lists solely in-frame clones and lacks some. Seen here are some 210,000 clones, roughly 80% observed once, and the top ten hold 2% to 2.5%. CDR3 length equals 14 residues. V lost 7 bases and J lost 14; bases outside the gene matches: 15. From germline, CDR1 is SNHLY and CDR2 FYNNEI. The specimen sequenced was PBMCs. The rearrangement links TRBV2 to TRBJ2-1, with 9 bases identical to TRBD2. This TCR was recovered from a woman younger than 45 in good health and CMV-seropositive. The CDR3 region has the DNA TGTGCCAGCAAGTTAGCGGGAGAATTAATTGGAAAGTTCTTC. Its translation: CASKLAGELIGKFF.